The table lists the clone carrying this TCR beta chain with a few counts. Antigen specificity is unknown. The PCR made use of 60 Vbeta and 13 Jbeta primers. Assay: immunoSEQ multiplex PCR; the TCRdb copy retains only in-frame clones and omits some. The table has about 140,000 clones, more than 60% seen once. The data are from a study of cytomegalovirus exposure and HLA in healthy donors. Study-level information: Inside one of the first data releases sat around 77 million unique TCRs taken from HLA-typed donors. Whole-study findings and limits: Most TCR beta V segments were productive about 87% or about 30% of the time in an earlier analysis. DRB1 showed the most TCR associations and HLA-C the fewest in a later analysis, as rates varied by HLA locus. Several of the most significant clusters appeared linked to common viral pathogens, based on a later analysis.

Per the germline V gene, CDR1 is SGHTA and CDR2 is FQGTGA. Trimming left V 5 bases short and J 3 bases short, with 13 bases between. This CDR3 is 14 amino acids long. Sequencing was carried out using PBMCs. This rearrangement joins TRBV7-3 to TRBJ1-2, with TRBD1 as a possible D gene (6 bases). The receptor's source is a female donor in good health and CMV-seronegative. As DNA, the CDR3 is TGTGCCAGCAGCCCTGGACAGACGCACTATGGCTACACCTTC. The encoded protein is CASSPGQTHYGYTF.